This TCR beta chain was profiled in a study of immune evolution from preneoplasia to lung adenocarcinoma. The protocol was immunoSEQ multiplex PCR, while the TCRdb copy is restricted to in-frame clones and leaves out a portion. The repertoire includes about 5,000 clones, roughly 81% of them detected once, and approximately 10% sits in the top ten. Resections took place in Japan or China from the mid-2010s to the late 2010s. Germline V gene data show CDR1 as SGHNT and CDR2 as YYREEE (reference sequence). V dropped 6 bases and J dropped 4 bases, with 10 bases sitting between them. The CDR3 spans 12 residues. This clone has more than one count but fewer than ten.

This chain uses TRBV5-4 with TRBJ1-2; no clear D gene. The receptor was isolated from an older donor with lung adenocarcinoma. The sample was FFPE adjacent normal lung tissue. This chain's CDR3 is CASTPDGYGYTF. Here the CDR3 DNA reads TGTGCCAGCACTCCGGACGGCTATGGCTACACCTTC.